The rows below give T cell receptor beta chains drawn from one sample of a study of CD8 T cells in Susac syndrome. Each CDR3 protein gets one entry after TCRdb re-called the immunoSEQ multiplex PCR reads with MiXCR. The repertoire holds roughly 180,000 distinct CDR3 sequences, with roughly 94% as singletons. The sequenced sample consisted of CD4+ T cells from PBMCs. The receptors derive from a human donor with Susac syndrome. CDR3s include the opening cysteine and the closing phenylalanine or tryptophan. A D gene is named only where the DNA matches it firmly. Clone size is shown for a subset of rows, as once, few, many or a class of expanded clone.

j_call: TRBJ2-3
v_call: TRBV2
cdr3_length: 16
clone_size: once
d_call: .
cdr3_aa: CASSEVGRSSTDTQYF
cdr3_nt: TGTGCCAGCAGTGAAGTGGGGAGGTCTAGCACAGATACGCAGTATTTT

j_call: TRBJ1-4
v_call: TRBV20-1
cdr3_length: 14
clone_size: .
d_call: TRBD1
cdr3_aa: CSARPGQGDEKLFF
cdr3_nt: TGCAGTGCTCGACCGGGACAGGGGGATGAAAAACTGTTTTTT

j_call: TRBJ1-2
v_call: TRBV6-1
cdr3_length: 8
clone_size: .
d_call: TRBD1
cdr3_aa: CATQTGAF
cdr3_nt: TGTGCCACCCAGACAGGGGCCTTC

j_call: TRBJ2-7
v_call: TRBV5-6
cdr3_length: 12
clone_size: once
d_call: .
cdr3_aa: CASRSTVEEQYF
cdr3_nt: TGTGCCAGCAGGTCGACAGTAGAGGAGCAGTACTTC

j_call: TRBJ1-1
v_call: TRBV29-1
cdr3_length: 15
clone_size: .
d_call: .
cdr3_aa: CSVEDVGFMNTEAFF
cdr3_nt: TGCAGCGTTGAAGACGTAGGGTTCATGAACACTGAAGCTTTCTTT

j_call: TRBJ2-4
v_call: TRBV7-9
cdr3_length: 12
clone_size: .
d_call: .
cdr3_aa: CASSLGTNIQYF
cdr3_nt: TGTGCCAGCAGCCTCGGGACCAACATTCAGTACTTC

j_call: TRBJ2-5
v_call: TRBV5-4
cdr3_length: 14
clone_size: .
d_call: TRBD2
cdr3_aa: CASSSGGAWETQYF
cdr3_nt: TGTGCCAGCAGCAGCGGGGGGGCCTGGGAGACCCAGTACTTC

j_call: TRBJ2-5
v_call: TRBV5-1
cdr3_length: 16
clone_size: .
d_call: TRBD2
cdr3_aa: CASSLVVAGGKETQYF
cdr3_nt: TGCGCCAGCAGCTTGGTGGTAGCGGGGGGAAAAGAGACCCAGTACTTC

j_call: TRBJ2-3
v_call: TRBV2
cdr3_length: 13
clone_size: .
d_call: .
cdr3_aa: CASSETGEDTQYF
cdr3_nt: TGTGCCAGCAGTGAAACCGGAGAAGATACGCAGTATTTT

j_call: TRBJ1-4
v_call: TRBV25-1
cdr3_length: 15
clone_size: .
d_call: .
cdr3_aa: CASSEWVGANEKLFF
cdr3_nt: TGTGCCAGCAGTGAATGGGTGGGGGCTAATGAAAAACTGTTTTTT

j_call: TRBJ1-6
v_call: TRBV18
cdr3_length: 15
clone_size: .
d_call: TRBD1
cdr3_aa: CASSTSGGAGSPLHF
cdr3_nt: TGTGCCAGCTCAACCTCAGGGGGCGCTGGGTCACCCCTCCACTTT

j_call: TRBJ1-2
v_call: TRBV6-5
cdr3_length: 13
clone_size: .
d_call: TRBD1
cdr3_aa: CASRSDRARGYTF
cdr3_nt: TGTGCCAGCAGATCCGACAGGGCGCGAGGCTACACCTTC

j_call: TRBJ2-5
v_call: TRBV20-1
cdr3_length: 13
clone_size: .
d_call: TRBD1
cdr3_aa: CSAKTGAIETQYF
cdr3_nt: TGCAGTGCCAAGACAGGGGCGATCGAGACCCAGTACTTC

j_call: TRBJ2-5
v_call: TRBV2
cdr3_length: 11
clone_size: .
d_call: TRBD2
cdr3_aa: CASRPGGTQYF
cdr3_nt: TGTGCCAGCAGGCCGGGGGGGACCCAGTACTTC

j_call: TRBJ1-2
v_call: TRBV12-3/TRBV12-4
cdr3_length: 14
clone_size: .
d_call: .
cdr3_aa: CASTIQIPGYGYTF
cdr3_nt: TGTGCCAGCACTATACAGATCCCGGGGTATGGCTACACCTTC

j_call: TRBJ1-2
v_call: TRBV9
cdr3_length: 12
clone_size: .
d_call: .
cdr3_aa: CASTGGYYGYTF
cdr3_nt: TGTGCCAGTACAGGCGGGTACTATGGCTACACCTTC

j_call: TRBJ2-7
v_call: TRBV18
cdr3_length: 13
clone_size: .
d_call: .
cdr3_aa: CASSPSGDYEQYF
cdr3_nt: TGTGCCAGCTCACCTTCTGGGGACTACGAGCAGTACTTC

j_call: TRBJ2-7
v_call: TRBV20-1
cdr3_length: 12
clone_size: .
d_call: .
cdr3_aa: CSARLPSYEQYF
cdr3_nt: TGCAGTGCTCGACTACCCTCCTACGAGCAGTACTTC

j_call: TRBJ2-1
v_call: TRBV20-1
cdr3_length: 15
clone_size: once
d_call: TRBD2
cdr3_aa: CSARTTSGRRDEQFF
cdr3_nt: TGCAGTGCTAGAACGACCAGCGGGAGGAGGGATGAGCAGTTCTTC

j_call: TRBJ2-7
v_call: TRBV19
cdr3_length: 15
clone_size: .
d_call: TRBD1
cdr3_aa: CASRGSRDRTYEQYF
cdr3_nt: TGTGCCAGTAGGGGCTCCCGGGACAGAACCTACGAGCAGTACTTC

j_call: TRBJ1-2
v_call: TRBV5-1
cdr3_length: 14
clone_size: .
d_call: TRBD1
cdr3_aa: CASSLETGKRGYTF
cdr3_nt: TGCGCCAGCAGCTTGGAGACAGGGAAGAGGGGCTACACCTTC

j_call: TRBJ2-3
v_call: TRBV25-1
cdr3_length: 14
clone_size: .
d_call: TRBD2
cdr3_aa: CASSQAGGRDTQYF
cdr3_nt: TGTGCCAGCAGTCAGGCGGGGGGGCGGGATACGCAGTATTTT